Below, one T cell receptor beta chain is given with its context. The target antigen is unknown. Sequencing used immunoSEQ multiplex PCR; TCRdb keeps in-frame clones, though not all of them. The sample comprises about 1.5 million clones, 95% to 97% of which are singletons, and about 1.2% rests with the top ten. Naive CD45RA+ and memory CD45RA-negative subsets were split from CD4+ cells. There are 15 residues in the CDR3. With 0 bases removed from V and 5 bases from J, the gap between germline ends came to 14 bases. Per germline, CDR1 SGDLS and CDR2 YYNGEE. This sample stems from a study of shared clonotypes between healthy human individuals. The study's findings and limits: A reduction in generation probabilities was seen for non-shared clonotypes relative to those shared by all four donors.

This chain links TRBV9 with TRBJ2-5; D is unclear. Sequencing was carried out using naive CD4+ T cells sorted from blood. The sample's subset: CD45RA+ positively selected. This TCR was sampled from a man aged 25 to 40 in good health. CDR3 nucleotides: TGTGCCAGCAGCGTAGCCGCGGATAACGATGAGACCCAGTACTTC. Amino acids: CASSVAADNDETQYF.